A single sample gave rise to the 31 T cell receptor beta chains below, sequenced in a study of OX40 agonist ivuxolimab in advanced cancers. The table came from immunoSEQ multiplex PCR; TCRdb's copy has only in-frame clones and leaves some out. The data show 22,000 or so clones, 75% to 80% seen once. This sample comprised CD4+ or CD8+ T cells sorted from blood, obtained in a trial of the OX40 agonist ivuxolimab. Receptors were obtained from an adult with an advanced solid tumor such as melanoma, head and neck, liver or kidney cancer.

V is TRBV25-1 and J is TRBJ2-2; 12 bases align to TRBD2. This CDR3 contains 17 residues. Germline V CDR1 and CDR2: MGHDK, SYGVNS. Trimming cost V 3 bases and J 8 bases; bases outside gene matches: 10. The CDR3 DNA reads TGTGCCAGCAGTGACCGCCTAGCGGGAGGGCCGAGGGGGGAGCTGTTTTTT. This sequence encodes CASSDRLAGGPRGELFF.

The chain links TRBV10-3 to TRBJ2-3, with 11 bases aligning to TRBD1. After removal of 11 bases from V and 3 bases from J, the junction contained 4 bases not matched to a gene. This CDR3 spans 13 amino acids. The germline V gene encodes CDR1 ENHRY and CDR2 SYGVKD. The CDR3 sequence: CAVGTGGTDTQYF. The CDR3 bases are TGTGCCGTTGGGACAGGGGGGACAGATACGCAGTATTTT.

This clone was observed once. CDR3 sequence: CASSPPNGADYGYTF. Written as DNA, the CDR3 is TGTGCCAGCTCACCACCCAATGGGGCAGACTATGGCTACACCTTC. The rearrangement joins TRBV18 to TRBJ1-2; maybe TRBD1 (5 bases). The germline V gene encodes CDR1 KGHSH and CDR2 LQKENI. This CDR3 has 15 residues. Trimming took 0 bases from V and 3 from J, leaving 11 bases between them.

In this sample, this clone turned up a few times. The chain links TRBV19 to TRBJ2-2; D possibly corresponds to TRBD2 (6 bases). This CDR3 spans 14 amino acids. Trimming stripped 8 bases from V and 5 bases from J, with 15 bases between. CDR1 and CDR2 from the germline V gene are LNHDA and SQIVND (reference sequence). The CDR3 reads CASRGDLLTGELFF. CDR3 nucleotide sequence: TGTGCCAGTCGTGGGGACTTATTAACCGGGGAGCTGTTTTTT.

Only a few counts were recorded for this clone. The rearrangement joins TRBV5-3 to TRBJ1-1; D call uncertain. TRBV5-3 is sorted into the ORF group, with uncertain function. Trimming took 8 bases from V and 2 from J, leaving 16 bases between them. CDR3 length: 14 residues. The CDR3 here is CASSLDGTNTEAFF. In DNA form, the CDR3 reads TGTGCCAGCAGCCTTGACGGCACCAACACTGAAGCTTTCTTT.

The genes are TRBV5-6 and TRBJ1-1, with a possible D match to TRBD1 (5 bases). The V gene lost 1 base and the J gene lost 3 bases, with 10 bases spanning the gap. Germline V gene lookup returns CDR1 SGHDT and CDR2 YYEEEE. The CDR3 sequence is 14 residues long. CDR3 bases: TGTGCCAGCAGCTTGCTTCAGGGTTACACTGAAGCTTTCTTT. Translating it yields CASSLLQGYTEAFF.

The chain joins TRBV7-3 to TRBJ2-7; D is perhaps TRBD1 (6 bases). The CDR3 is made up of 15 amino acids. V lost 5 bases and J 2 bases, leaving 16 bases between the germline ends. CDR1 is SGHTA, CDR2 FQGTGA, per germline. The CDR3 DNA follows: TGTGCCAGCAGCACCAGACCAGGGGCCCCCTACGAGCAGTACTTC. As protein: CASSTRPGAPYEQYF.

The chain uses TRBV10-3 and TRBJ2-5, with D hard to call. V was shortened by 0 bases and J by 9 bases, with 8 bases between the two germline ends. There are 12 residues in the CDR3. Germline values: CDR1 ENHRY, CDR2 SYGVKD. DNA for the CDR3: TGTGCCATCAGTGAGTCCTCCCGGTCCCAGTACTTC. This encodes CAISESSRSQYF.

V and J are TRBV7-8 and TRBJ2-7, with TRBD2 matching over 11 bases. The CDR3 contains 16 residues. CDR1 and CDR2 (germline): SGHVS, FQNEAQ. J was trimmed by 0 bases and V by 5 bases; bases with no gene match: 6. Here the CDR3 DNA reads TGTGCCAGCAGCCCAGGTAGCGGGAGGGACTCCTACGAGCAGTACTTC. This sequence encodes CASSPGSGRDSYEQYF.

Notes on this clone: A far larger clone is off by one base, so a read error is likely. Other DNA sequences of this sample code for an identical CDR3. The chain joins TRBV4-1 to TRBJ2-7, with TRBD2 as a possible D gene (5 bases). Germline V gene sequence: CDR1 MGHRA, CDR2 YSYEKL. Trimming pared 4 bases from V and 7 bases from J, leaving 17 bases between. This CDR3 is built from 14 residues. In DNA form, the CDR3 reads TGCGCCAGCAGCCGAGGGCAAGGTACGGGTGAGCAGTACTTC. Translating it yields CASSRGQGTGEQYF.

J is TRBJ2-1 and V is TRBV9; TRBD1 aligns across 9 bases. From germline, CDR1 is SGDLS and CDR2 YYNGEE. CDR3 size: 16 residues. V gave up 2 bases and J gave up 7 bases; unmatched junction bases: 10. The CDR3 sequence is CASSVLKGQGTNEQFF. CDR3 DNA: TGTGCCAGCAGCGTCTTGAAGGGACAGGGTACGAATGAGCAGTTCTTC.

This chain joins TRBV28 and TRBJ1-1; 7 bases line up with TRBD1. Germline assignment: CDR1 MDHEN and CDR2 SYDVKM. The V and J ends lost 7 bases and 5 bases, in that order; junction bases with no gene match: 13. This CDR3 contains 15 residues. The chain's CDR3 is CASTHPSGRGTEAFF. The CDR3 nucleotides are TGTGCCAGCACCCATCCGAGTGGCAGGGGGACTGAAGCTTTCTTT.

The chain employs TRBV7-9 and TRBJ1-1, with D possibly TRBD1 on 6 matching bases. Trimming pared 3 bases from V and 8 bases from J, leaving 16 bases between. Per germline, CDR1 SEHNR and CDR2 FQNEAQ (reference sequence). This CDR3 has 14 residues. CDR3 protein: CASSFLDSPKEAFF. CDR3 DNA sequence: TGTGCCAGCAGCTTCTTGGACAGCCCTAAAGAAGCTTTCTTT.

With regard to this clone: The junction differs from germline at one of its ends, possibly a read error. V is TRBV11-2 and J is TRBJ2-5, with TRBD2 identical over 15 bases. This CDR3 spans 18 amino acids. Germline V gene data show CDR1 as SGHAT and CDR2 as FQNNGV. The CDR3, as DNA: TGTGCCAGCACCTTACCGGGACTAGCGGGGGGACCCCAAGAGACCCAGTACTTC. Translated, it gives CASTLPGLAGGPQETQYF.

In its sample, this clone was seen a few times. The chain's CDR3 is CASSQERDQVLTF. DNA of the CDR3: TGTGCCAGCAGCCAAGAGCGAGATCAGGTCCTGACTTTC. The genes are TRBV4-2 and TRBJ2-6; D unresolved. This CDR3 is 13 amino acids long. In germline, CDR1 is LGHNA, CDR2 YNFKEQ. Trimming left V 0 bases short and J 13 bases short, with 10 bases between.

This clone was found a few times. The chain joins TRBV7-8 to TRBJ2-2; D is uncertain. This CDR3 spans 16 amino acids. Germline lookup yields CDR1 SGHVS and CDR2 FQNEAQ. The V and J ends lost 5 bases and 4 bases respectively, with 17 bases between them. This chain's CDR3 is CASSPSRPPSTGELFF. The CDR3, as DNA: TGTGCCAGCAGCCCTTCCCGGCCCCCGAGCACCGGGGAGCTGTTTTTT. The variable domain in full, completed from reference TRBV7-8 and TRBJ2-2, reads GAGVSQSPRYKVAKRGQDVALRCDPISGHVSLFWYQQALGQGPEFLTYFQNEAQLDKSGLPSDRFFAERPEGSVSTLKIQRTQQEDSAVYLCASSPSRPPSTGELFFGEGSRLTVL.

The rearrangement links TRBV11-2 to TRBJ2-3, with 7 bases aligning to TRBD1. The germline V gene has CDR1 SGHAT and CDR2 FQNNGV. The trim removed 2 bases at V and 2 bases at J, leaving 7 bases unmatched. CDR3 length equals 16 residues. The chain's CDR3 is CASSLWGQRPTDTQYF. CDR3 coding DNA: TGTGCCAGCAGCTTATGGGGACAGAGACCCACAGATACGCAGTATTTT.

The chain has TRBV6-1 and TRBJ2-7; D ambiguous. The CDR3 extends over 12 amino acids. Trimming took 8 bases from V and 6 from J, leaving 14 bases between them. Germline assignment: CDR1 MNHNS and CDR2 SASEGT. DNA for the CDR3: TGTGCCAGCGGCGACAAGACGGGCGAGCAGTACTTC. Translated, it gives CASGDKTGEQYF.

The chain carries TRBV13 and TRBJ2-6; TRBD2 is a possible D gene (6 bases). The V end lost 2 bases, the J end lost 0 bases, and 14 bases lay between the germline ends. The CDR3 has 18 amino acids. Germline V gene lookup returns CDR1 PRHDT and CDR2 FYEKMQ (reference sequence). CDR3: CASSLWGGASSGANVLTF. The CDR3 DNA follows: TGTGCCAGCAGCTTATGGGGCGGGGCCTCCTCTGGGGCCAACGTCCTGACTTTC.

The gene calls are TRBV27 and TRBJ2-1; 7 positions agree with TRBD2. Germline loops: CDR1 MNHEY, CDR2 SMNVEV (reference sequence). Losses at the gene ends were 2 bases for V and 2 bases for J; bases not matched to a gene: 3. The CDR3 loop spans 15 amino acids. The chain's CDR3 is CASSLGRGTYNEQFF. The CDR3 bases are TGTGCCAGCAGTTTAGGGCGGGGGACCTACAATGAGCAGTTCTTC.

CDR3 coding DNA: TGTGCCAGCAGCCCTTCGACAGGGGCAGATACGCAGTATTTT. The encoded protein is CASSPSTGADTQYF. The rearrangement links TRBV6-4 to TRBJ2-3; 8 bases are a match to TRBD1. Germline lookup yields CDR1 MRHNA and CDR2 SNTAGT. This CDR3 region has 14 residues. The J segment lost 4 bases and the V segment lost 6 bases, leaving 6 bases of the junction unmatched.

The chain joins TRBV9 to TRBJ2-3; 13 bases match TRBD2. With 2 bases clipped from V and 0 bases from J, the junction kept 9 bases outside the gene matches. CDR3 size: 19 residues. Germline CDR1 reads SGDLS; CDR2 reads YYNGEE. CDR3 in DNA: TGTGCCAGCAGCGTTACTAGCGGGGGGGCCCGATCTAGCACAGATACGCAGTATTTT. Translating it yields CASSVTSGGARSSTDTQYF.

The J gene is TRBJ2-6, the V gene TRBV28; D perhaps matches TRBD2 (6 bases). Germline assignment: CDR1 MDHEN and CDR2 SYDVKM. V was pared by 3 bases and J by 0 bases, with 24 bases between. CDR3 length equals 21 residues. The chain's CDR3 is CASSFGQGEGMGLSGANVLTF. CDR3 DNA: TGTGCCAGCAGTTTTGGCCAGGGCGAGGGGATGGGACTCTCTGGGGCCAACGTCCTGACTTTC.

This clone appeared a single time. The CDR3 sequence is CASSQIRTGNHEQFF. The CDR3 nucleotides are TGTGCCAGCAGTCAGATAAGGACAGGTAACCATGAGCAGTTCTTC. The chain combines TRBV7-3 with TRBJ2-1, with 7 bases aligning to TRBD1. Germline loops: CDR1 SGHTA, CDR2 FQGTGA. The CDR3 spans 15 residues. The V and J ends lost 6 bases and 8 bases, in that order; junction bases with no gene match: 13.

This clone was detected a few times. V usage is TRBV7-2 and J usage is TRBJ2-1; no clear D gene. V gave up 1 base and J gave up 6 bases, with 4 bases separating them. The CDR3 has 12 residues. Germline assignment: CDR1 SGHTA and CDR2 FQGNSA. CDR3 protein: CASSLGSNEQFF. CDR3 nucleotides: TGTGCCAGCAGCTTAGGGAGCAATGAGCAGTTCTTC.

The V gene is TRBV21-1, the J gene TRBJ2-7; the tabulated D call, TRBD2, remains unverified against the DNA. TRBV21-1 has pseudogene status. The CDR3 consists of 15 residues. CDR3 bases: TGTGCCAGCAGCAAACGACAGCGGGGGGTCTACGAGCAGTACTTC. Protein: CASSKRQRGVYEQYF.

The genes are TRBV9 and TRBJ1-4; TRBD1 is a possible D gene (5 bases). Trimming stripped 4 bases from V and 0 bases from J, with 10 bases between. The CDR3 runs to 15 residues. Germline V lookup: CDR1 SGDLS, CDR2 YYNGEE. CDR3 region: CASSHPTATNEKLFF. The DNA for the CDR3 is TGTGCCAGCAGCCACCCGACAGCAACTAATGAAAAACTGTTTTTT.

This chain connects TRBV15 to TRBJ1-4; D gene ambiguous. The V end was cut by 1 base, the J end by 3 bases, with 12 bases between. Germline values: CDR1 LNHNV, CDR2 YYDKDF (reference sequence). The CDR3 runs to 16 residues. This chain's CDR3 is CATSRGEHGANEKLFF. In DNA form, the CDR3 reads TGTGCCACCAGCAGAGGCGAGCACGGGGCTAATGAAAAACTGTTTTTT.

In nucleotides, the CDR3 is TGTGCCAGCAGCTCGAATGGGAGACAAGAGACCCAGTACTTC. Its protein product is CASSSNGRQETQYF. The chain is built from TRBV5-6 and TRBJ2-5, with D perhaps matching TRBD2 (5 bases). The CDR3 spans 14 residues. Germline CDR1 is SGHDT and CDR2 is YYEEEE. Trimming shortened V by 3 bases and J by 2 bases, and 11 bases separated the two germline ends.

The rearrangement uses TRBV7-9 and TRBJ1-6; 10 nucleotides agree with TRBD1. Germline values: CDR1 SEHNR, CDR2 FQNEAQ (reference sequence). This CDR3 comprises 15 residues. Trimming took 5 bases from V and 7 from J; bases not matched to a gene: 5. CDR3 amino acids: CASSPPGQGNSPLHF. In DNA form, the CDR3 reads TGTGCCAGCAGCCCCCCGGGACAGGGGAATTCACCCCTCCACTTT.

This clone was found a few times. CDR3 sequence: CASRPTVSGNTIYF. The CDR3 bases are TGTGCCAGCAGACCGACAGTCTCTGGAAACACCATATATTTT. The chain employs TRBV7-2 and TRBJ1-3, with D perhaps matching TRBD1 (5 bases). The CDR3 covers 14 residues. Germline CDR1 and CDR2: SGHTA and FQGNSA. Trimming left V 6 bases short and J 0 bases short, with 9 bases between.